The next 5 T cell receptor beta chains were all read from a single sample in a study of T cells in women clearing cervical HPV infection. TCRdb keeps only in-frame clones here, not all; method: immunoSEQ multiplex PCR. With some 33,000 clones in the sample, the ten largest clones hold approximately 8.4%. The material sequenced was blood buffy coat. These receptors were obtained from a woman between 18 and 75 years old with a cervical HPV16 infection that either progressed to CIN3+ or cleared (not recorded which).

About this clone itself: The read finishes 3 residues shy of the CDR3 end, and the germline J gene is used to complete it. J is TRBJ1-6 and V is TRBV12-3 or TRBV12-4, with 7 positions matching TRBD1. Trimming at V came to 5 bases and at J to 0 bases, leaving 4 bases not matched to a gene. The CDR3 is made up of 16 amino acids. The sequenced CDR3 bases are TGTGCCAGCAGTCGACAGGGAAGCTCCTATAATTCACCC. This sequence encodes CASSRQGSSYNSP. The whole CDR3 protein reads CASSRQGSSYNSPLHF.

With respect to this clone: The read is 3 residues too short to cover the CDR3 end, so that end is filled in from the germline J gene. The V and J genes are TRBV11-2 and TRBJ2-7; 9 nucleotides align to TRBD1. The CDR3 contains 13 residues. Losses at the gene ends were 3 bases for V and 5 bases for J; bases not matched to a gene: 2. The germline V gene encodes CDR1 SGHAT and CDR2 FQNNGV. Here the CDR3 reads CASSLGQGNEQYF. The CDR3 DNA, read in part, is TGTGCCAGCAGCTTGGGACAGGGCAACGAG.

Worth noting for this clone: Read coverage stops 3 residues before the CDR3 terminus; the germline J gene supplies the remainder. The chain couples TRBV2 to TRBJ2-1, with 15 bases matching TRBD2. This CDR3 spans 15 amino acids. Germline V CDR1 and CDR2: SNHLY, FYNNEI. Trimming cost V 9 bases and J 6 bases; bases outside gene matches: 6. The CDR3 sequence is CARGRTSGRGNEQFF. The CDR3 DNA, read in part, is TGTGCCAGAGGGAGGACTAGCGGGAGGGGCAATGAG.

On this clone: Coverage ceases 3 residues before the CDR3 finishes, and the germline J gene fills in the end. This chain uses TRBV19 with TRBJ1-1; 8 bases are a match to TRBD1. V lost 3 bases and J lost 2; bases outside the gene matches: 8. Germline V gene data show CDR1 as LNHDA and CDR2 as SQIVND (reference sequence). The CDR3 covers 16 residues. The chain's CDR3 is CASSIPDRGANTEAFF. The covered CDR3 bases are TGTGCCAGTAGTATCCCCGACAGGGGAGCTAACACTGAA.

In regard to this clone: The read ends 3 residues shy of where the CDR3 ends; the end is completed using the germline J gene. This chain connects TRBV7-9 to TRBJ2-1, with 11 bases identical to TRBD2. The CDR3 consists of 15 residues. The germline gives CDR1 SEHNR, CDR2 FQNEAQ (reference sequence). With 0 bases clipped from V and 8 bases from J, the junction kept 3 bases outside the gene matches. CDR3 bases read: TGTGCCAGCAGCTTAGCTAGCGGGAGGGTGGATGAG. Translation: CASSLASGRVDE. The full CDR3 reads CASSLASGRVDEQFF.